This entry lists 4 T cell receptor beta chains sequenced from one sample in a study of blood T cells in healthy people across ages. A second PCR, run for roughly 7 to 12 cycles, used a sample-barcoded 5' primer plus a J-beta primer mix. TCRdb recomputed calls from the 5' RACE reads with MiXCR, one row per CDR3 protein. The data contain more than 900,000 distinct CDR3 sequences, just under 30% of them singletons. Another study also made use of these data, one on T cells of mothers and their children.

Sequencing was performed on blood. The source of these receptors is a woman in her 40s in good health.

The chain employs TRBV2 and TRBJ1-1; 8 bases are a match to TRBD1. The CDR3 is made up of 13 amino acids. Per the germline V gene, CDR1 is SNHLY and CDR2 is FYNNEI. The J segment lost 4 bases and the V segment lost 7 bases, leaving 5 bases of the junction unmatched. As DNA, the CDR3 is TGTGCCAGCAACGGACAGGGATCCACTGAAGCTTTCTTT. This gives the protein CASNGQGSTEAFF.

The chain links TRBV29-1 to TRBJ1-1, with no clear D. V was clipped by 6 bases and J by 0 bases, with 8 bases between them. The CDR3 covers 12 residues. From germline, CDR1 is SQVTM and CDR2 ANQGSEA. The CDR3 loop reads CSVGLVNTEAFF. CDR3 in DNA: TGCAGCGTGGGGTTGGTGAACACTGAAGCTTTCTTT.

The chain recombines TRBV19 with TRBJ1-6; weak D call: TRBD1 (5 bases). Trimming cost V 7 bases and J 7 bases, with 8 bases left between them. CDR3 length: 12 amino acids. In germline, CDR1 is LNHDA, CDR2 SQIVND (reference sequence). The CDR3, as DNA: TGTGCCAGTACTCAGGGCAATTCACCCCTCCACTTT. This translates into CASTQGNSPLHF.

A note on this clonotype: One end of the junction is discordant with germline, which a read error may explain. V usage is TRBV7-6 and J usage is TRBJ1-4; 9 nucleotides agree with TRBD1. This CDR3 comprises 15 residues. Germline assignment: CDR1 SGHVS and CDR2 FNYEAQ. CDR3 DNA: TGTGCCAGCAGCTCATCAGGACAGGGGAATGAAAAACGGTTTTTT. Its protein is CASSSSGQGNEKRFF. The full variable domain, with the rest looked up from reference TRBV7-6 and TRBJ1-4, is GAGVSQSPRYKVTKRGQDVALRCDPISGHVSLYWYRQALGQGPEFLTYFNYEAQQDKSGLPNDRFSAERPEGSISTLTIQRTEQRDSAMYRCASSSSGQGNEKRFFGSGTQLSVL.